This T cell receptor (beta chain) was identified in a study of blood T cell repertoires in COVID-19. Turning to the study itself: There were acute and convalescent COVID-19 samples, and they came from the United States, Italy and Spain.

The ends were cut back, 2 bases at V and 7 bases at J, with 19 bases in the middle. CDR1 and CDR2 from the germline V gene are SGDLS and YYNGEE. This CDR3 is 16 amino acids long. Some clones are missing from TCRdb's copy, which holds only in-frame ones; the method was immunoSEQ multiplex PCR. The repertoire holds around 310,000 clones, around 89% seen once, with 4% in the top ten. The V gene is TRBV9, the J gene TRBJ2-1; D gene unclear. Sequenced input: peripheral blood. The source is a woman between 50 and 59 years old with active or convalescent COVID-19. CDR3 sequence (DNA): TGTGCCAGCAGCGTGAGTGCGACACCGAAGTGGAATGAGCAGTTCTTC. It is translated as CASSVSATPKWNEQFF.